The T cell receptor beta chain under discussion was sequenced for a study of monozygotic twins with inflammatory bowel disease (dated by TCRdb to about 2019). At the level of the whole study: A total of around 30 monozygotic twin pairs were included in the full study, comprising nine German pairs (four IBD-concordant, five IBD-discordant) and 19 IBD-discordant Danish pairs. The search for disease-associated traits relied mainly on comparing IBD patients with their genetically identical healthy co-twins within discordant pairs. Each individual had, on average, about 151 000 unique TCRalpha sequences and 181 000 unique TCRbeta sequences available for analysis.

The library was made by 5' RACE. For each TCR library, 3,500 to 4,000 ng of total RNA was used. For each sample, cDNA was synthesized in eight separate reactions using SMARTScribe reverse transcriptase. During cDNA synthesis, unique molecular identifiers containing a 6-nucleotide sample barcode were introduced by template switching. TCRalpha and TCRbeta cDNA was amplified by two nested PCRs of about 15 and 9 cycles, with bead purification after each PCR. Before amplification, the cDNA was treated with uracil DNA-glycosylase and purified using the QIAquick PCR purification kit. The second PCR was the step at which Illumina TruSeq-compatible adapters and sample-specific barcodes were added. TapeStation and Qubit were used to check library quality and concentration, and roughly 5.5 ng of each library was pooled. Sequencing of pooled libraries was carried out on an Illumina HiSeq2500 single-index Rapid Run using 2 x 100 bp reads and custom sequencing primers. From the authors' description of their analysis: MiGEC version 1.2.6 was used for UMI-based consensus assembly, which corrected PCR and sequencing errors. MiXCR version 2.1.1 was used to carry out V(D)J alignment, clonotype assembly and CDR3 extraction. Gene usage, clonotype sharing and MAIT/NKT TCR abundance were normalised by analysing the top 1000, 10 000 and 20 000 clonotypes per sample. After downsampling to 27 000 UMIs, diversity was calculated as the inverse Simpson index using the vegan R package. Paired Mann-Whitney U tests were applied to discordant twin pairs, and Benjamini-Hochberg correction was used for multiple testing. TCRdb reprocessed the public reads and reports one entry per CDR3 protein sequence, without DNA. TCRdb's processing, not the study's, gives the V and J calls here. The sample has about 380,000 distinct CDR3 sequences on record. The top ten hold about 2.5% of the sample.

From each donor, an approximately 2.6 ml peripheral blood sample was collected into PAXgene tubes and kept at -80 degrees C. Without any T cell sorting, total RNA was extracted from whole blood using the PAXgene blood miRNA kit on an automated QIAcube. Peripheral blood from monozygotic twin pairs concordant or discordant for inflammatory bowel disease was subjected to deep TCRalpha and TCRbeta repertoire profiling with unique molecular barcoding. Smoking habits were recorded for all twin pairs, and individuals were classified as current, former or never smokers. The germline V gene specifies MGHRA as CDR1 and YSYEKL as CDR2. Including cysteine and phenylalanine, the CDR3 has 14 amino acids. No coding sequence is recorded. As for this clonotype: This clone's antigen is unknown.

What the study reported, not specific to this receptor: The results gave no support for a single strong signal or clonotype linked to IBD. Different T cell subtypes could not be distinguished in the analysis. Concordant and discordant twins showed no difference in repertoire similarity, possibly because of limited statistical power. Background noise and inter-individual variability may have been introduced into the repertoires by the differing immunosuppressive treatments among patients. Measured by the inverse Simpson index, TCRbeta repertoire diversity was lower in IBD patients than in their healthy co-twins. Compared with healthy twins, IBD patients shared fewer clonotypes with other individuals, and the difference was most pronounced in patients with signs of disease activity.

Source material: blood. The chain uses TRBV4-1 and TRBJ1-4; the TCRdb call, TRBD1, lacks DNA for checking. This clonotype originated in a human donor with ulcerative colitis or Crohn's disease, or a healthy co-twin of an affected twin (not recorded which). The CDR3 reads as follows: CASSNRDRNEKLFF.